These 21 T cell receptor beta chains were sequenced from one sample in a study of CD8 T cells in ankylosing spondylitis. TCRdb reprocessed the 5' RACE reads with MiXCR, giving one entry per CDR3 protein. There are a few hundred thousand distinct CDR3 sequences in the sample; about 10% occur only once, and 5.5% to 8% lies in the top ten. Sequences were obtained from blood, either unsorted or a sorted T cell fraction (not recorded which). The receptors come from a male donor with ankylosing spondylitis or in good health (not recorded which).

This chain joins TRBV28 and TRBJ2-1; D may be TRBD1 (6 bases). The CDR3 is 14 amino acids. CDR1 and CDR2 (germline): MDHEN, SYDVKM. Trimming removed 7 bases from V and 2 bases from J, with 12 bases in between. CDR3 protein: CASNKTGTYNEQFF. CDR3 DNA sequence: TGTGCCAGCAATAAGACAGGAACCTACAATGAGCAGTTCTTC.

The chain combines TRBV7-3 with TRBJ2-6, with a tentative D call TRBD2 (6 bases). Germline values: CDR1 SGHTA, CDR2 FQGTGA. The V end lost 0 bases, the J end lost 0 bases, and 12 bases lay between the germline ends. This CDR3 contains 18 residues. The DNA for the CDR3 is TGTGCCAGCAGCTTAACTTCGCGGGGCCTCTCTGGGGCCAACGTCCTGACTTTC. This translates into CASSLTSRGLSGANVLTF. The full variable domain, completed using reference TRBV7-3 and TRBJ2-6, is GAGVSQTPSNKVTEKGKYVELRCDPISGHTALYWYRQSLGQGPEFLIYFQGTGAADDSGLPNDRFFAVRPEGSVSTLKIQRTERGDSAVYLCASSLTSRGLSGANVLTFGAGSRLTVL.

This clonotype was observed at least ten times. V and J are TRBV6-1 and TRBJ2-1; 12 bases are a match to TRBD1. This CDR3 spans 15 amino acids. With 6 bases clipped from V and 7 bases from J, the junction kept 7 bases outside the gene matches. From germline, CDR1 is MNHNS and CDR2 SASEGT. The CDR3 here is CASSLQGQGANEQFF. The CDR3 nucleotides are TGTGCCAGCAGCCTACAGGGACAGGGGGCTAATGAGCAGTTCTTC.

The sample holds many counts of this clonotype. The gene calls are TRBV9 and TRBJ2-2; D is perhaps TRBD1 (6 bases). The CDR3 contains 15 residues. Germline CDR1 SGDLS, CDR2 YYNGEE. V lost 2 bases and J lost 7, with 15 bases in between. The CDR3 reads CASSVSPGAIGELFF. CDR3 bases: TGTGCCAGCAGCGTGAGTCCAGGGGCCATCGGGGAGCTGTTTTTT.

This clonotype was seen at least ten times. The V call is TRBV5-1, the J call TRBJ2-2, with 11 bases aligning to TRBD1. Trimming took 0 bases from V and 5 from J; bases not matched to a gene: 6. Germline V gene sequence: CDR1 SGHRS, CDR2 YFSETQ. The CDR3 runs 17 residues. The CDR3 nucleotides are TGCGCCAGCAGCTTGGATGGACAGGGGGCGAGAACCGGGGAGCTGTTTTTT. It codes for CASSLDGQGARTGELFF.

This clonotype was observed at least ten times. The J gene is TRBJ2-2, the V gene TRBV11-2; TRBD1 agrees at 9 bases. CDR1 and CDR2 (germline): SGHAT, FQNNGV. The CDR3 contains 17 residues. Losses at the gene ends were 4 bases for V and 0 bases for J; bases not matched to a gene: 6. The CDR3 loop reads CASSYTGGAPNTGELFF. CDR3 nucleotides: TGTGCCAGCAGCTATACAGGGGGCGCCCCGAACACCGGGGAGCTGTTTTTT.

This clonotype was detected only a few times. The chain couples TRBV5-5 to TRBJ1-1; D might be TRBD1 (6 bases). The V gene's germline CDR1 is SGHKS and CDR2 YYEKEE (reference sequence). V lost 3 bases, J lost 7 bases, and 19 bases lay in between. The CDR3 covers 15 residues. In nucleotides, the CDR3 is TGTGCCAGCAGCTCCCGTCCGGGGGCTGGGGATGAAGCTTTCTTT. As protein: CASSSRPGAGDEAFF. Based on the CDR3 plus reference TRBV5-5 and TRBJ1-1, the full variable domain is DAGVTQSPTHLIKTRGQQVTLRCSPISGHKSVSWYQQVLGQGPQFIFQYYEKEERGRGNFPDRFSARQFPNYSSELNVNALLLGDSALYLCASSSRPGAGDEAFFGQGTRLTVV.

In this sample, this clonotype turned up many times. The genes are TRBV25-1 and TRBJ1-1, with D perhaps TRBD1 (5 bases). The V and J ends lost 3 bases and 1 base respectively, with 9 bases between them. The germline gives CDR1 MGHDK, CDR2 SYGVNS. The CDR3 runs 14 residues. CDR3 amino acids: CASSEAGKNTEAFF. CDR3 sequence (DNA): TGTGCCAGCAGTGAGGCAGGGAAGAACACTGAAGCTTTCTTT.

This clonotype has ten or more counts. V usage is TRBV3-1 and J usage is TRBJ1-2; possibly TRBD1 for D (5 bases). CDR1 is LGHDT, CDR2 YNNKEL, per germline (reference sequence). The CDR3 totals 16 residues. Trimming left V 0 bases short and J 3 bases short, with 14 bases between. CDR3 in amino acids: CASSQDRAARDYGYTF. The CDR3 nucleotides read TGTGCCAGCAGCCAAGATCGGGCTGCCAGGGACTATGGCTACACCTTC.

This clonotype has a count of ten or more. This chain links TRBV20-1 with TRBJ1-6; 8 bases match TRBD1. The junction had 19 bases not matched to a gene; V was cut back by 5 bases and J by 13 bases. Germline CDR1 and CDR2: DFQATT and SNEGSKA (reference sequence). The CDR3 contains 16 residues. This CDR3 is CSAVLGVGRGRGPLHF. The CDR3 bases are TGCAGTGCTGTATTAGGCGTCGGCAGGGGGCGAGGTCCCCTCCACTTT.

This clonotype occurred many times. The rearrangement joins TRBV5-1 to TRBJ2-4; no clear D gene. The CDR3 is 15 residues long. From germline, CDR1 is SGHRS and CDR2 YFSETQ. Trimming cost V 4 bases and J 0 bases, with 11 bases left between them. This CDR3 reads CASSRTEIAKNIQYF. The CDR3 DNA reads TGCGCCAGCAGCCGAACAGAGATAGCCAAAAACATTCAGTACTTC.

The chain links TRBV28 to TRBJ2-5; the match to TRBD1 covers 8 bases. Per the germline V gene, CDR1 is MDHEN and CDR2 is SYDVKM. V lost 8 bases, J lost 5 bases, and 7 bases stayed unmatched. The CDR3 covers 13 residues. Here the CDR3 DNA reads TGTGCCAGCGGGACAGGAAAGGGGGAGACCCAGTACTTC. It translates to CASGTGKGETQYF.

The V gene is TRBV4-1, the J gene TRBJ1-1; D perhaps matches TRBD1 (5 bases). Trimming took off 4 bases at V and 0 bases at J, with 12 bases between the two ends. The CDR3 is made up of 15 amino acids. The germline V gene has CDR1 MGHRA and CDR2 YSYEKL. Here the CDR3 reads CASSPGRQMNTEAFF. CDR3 nucleotide sequence: TGCGCCAGCAGCCCAGGGAGACAGATGAACACTGAAGCTTTCTTT.

This clonotype showed up many times. The chain combines TRBV6-5 with TRBJ1-2; D call uncertain. Germline V gene lookup returns CDR1 MNHEY and CDR2 SVGAGI. The V and J ends lost 11 bases and 4 bases respectively, with 11 bases between them. The CDR3 runs 11 residues. CDR3 in amino acids: CASRSAYGYTF. CDR3 in DNA: TGTGCCTCCCGGTCGGCCTATGGCTACACCTTC.

This clonotype came up many times. This chain links TRBV6-5 with TRBJ1-1; 7 positions agree with TRBD1. V lost 6 bases, J lost 5 bases, and 3 bases stayed unmatched. Germline assignment: CDR1 MNHEY and CDR2 SVGAGI. The CDR3 covers 12 residues. CDR3 sequence: CASSSTGTEAFF. DNA for the CDR3: TGTGCCAGCAGCTCGACAGGGACTGAAGCTTTCTTT.

At least ten counts were recorded for this clonotype. V usage is TRBV6-1 and J usage is TRBJ2-3; no clear D. The V and J ends lost 6 bases and 4 bases respectively, with 14 bases between them. Germline values: CDR1 MNHNS, CDR2 SASEGT. This CDR3 is built from 14 residues. The CDR3 DNA reads TGTGCCAGCAGCCGAGACTTTGGCCCAGATACGCAGTATTTT. Its translation is CASSRDFGPDTQYF.

This clonotype was seen a single time. A read error is possible here, since a much larger clone lies one base away. The rearrangement joins TRBV28 to TRBJ1-5; D gene ambiguous. CDR1 and CDR2 from the germline V gene are MDHEN and SYDVKM. The CDR3 has 12 residues. The CDR3, as DNA: TGTGCCAGCAAAGGTCAAAATCAGTCCCAGCATTTT. Its protein product is CASKGQNQSQHF.

This clonotype was counted at least ten times. This rearrangement joins TRBV10-3 to TRBJ1-2; D perhaps matches TRBD1 (5 bases). There are 17 residues in the CDR3. Trimming pared 4 bases from V and 1 base from J, leaving 19 bases between. Per germline, CDR1 ENHRY and CDR2 SYGVKD. The CDR3 nucleotides read TGTGCCATCAGTGGGGACCCTCCTAGGGGACTTAACTATGGCTACACCTTC. It yields the protein CAISGDPPRGLNYGYTF.

This clonotype was seen a handful of times. V and J are TRBV5-1 and TRBJ1-1; tentative D call: TRBD1 (6 bases). The CDR3 is 13 amino acids. The germline V gene encodes CDR1 SGHRS and CDR2 YFSETQ. V lost 4 bases, J lost 5 bases, and 12 bases lay in between. CDR3 in amino acids: CASSPVQGTEAFF. CDR3 coding DNA: TGCGCCAGCAGCCCTGTGCAGGGGACTGAAGCTTTCTTT.

This clonotype was seen only a few times. CDR3 residues: CATSDSRSVTSEQFF. The CDR3 DNA follows: TGTGCCACCAGTGATTCCAGGAGCGTAACATCAGAGCAGTTCTTC. The rearrangement uses TRBV24-1 and TRBJ2-1; D gene ambiguous. The V gene's germline CDR1 is KGHDR and CDR2 SFDVKD. The CDR3 covers 15 residues. Trimming took 2 bases from V and 10 from J, leaving 17 bases between them.

The sample holds many counts of this clonotype. DNA for the CDR3: TGCGCCAGCAGCCCCGGACAGGGGACCGAGCAGTACTTC. This translates into CASSPGQGTEQYF. The genes are TRBV5-1 and TRBJ2-7; 9 bases agree with TRBD1. Germline CDR1 SGHRS, CDR2 YFSETQ. Germline trimming cut 4 bases from V and 6 bases from J; bases unmatched to any gene: 5. This CDR3 is 13 amino acids long.